This passage covers 21 T cell receptor beta chains from one sample sequenced in a study of cytomegalovirus exposure and HLA in healthy donors. 13 Jbeta primers and 60 Vbeta primers were used for the PCR. Profiling relied on immunoSEQ multiplex PCR, and the TCRdb table lists in-frame clones only, not all of them. The table includes over 100,000 clones, about 70% detected once. The sample taken for sequencing was PBMCs. Receptors were obtained from a human donor in good health.

This chain joins TRBV11-2 and TRBJ2-5, with TRBD2 as a possible D gene (6 bases). Judging by the DNA end, TRBJ2-7 fits better; the J call may be wrong. The CDR3 has 14 amino acids. Germline CDR1 reads SGHAT; CDR2 reads FQNNGV. The CDR3 nucleotides read TGTGCCAGCACACACCGGGGCGGGACCTACGAGCAGTACTTC. It encodes CASTHRGGTYEQYF.

The chain is built from TRBV7-3 and TRBJ2-2; D is undetermined. The CDR3 consists of 16 residues. V was pared by 0 bases and J by 1 base, with 9 bases between. Germline V gene data show CDR1 as SGHTA and CDR2 as FQGTGA. CDR3 loop: CASSLTNRRNTGELFF. Here the CDR3 DNA reads TGTGCCAGCAGCTTAACGAATCGTAGGAACACCGGGGAGCTGTTTTTT.

CDR3 DNA: TGTGCCAGCAGTGACAGGGGGGGTGAAAAACTGTTTTTT. This translates into CASSDRGGEKLFF. The chain uses TRBV6-5 and TRBJ1-4, with 9 bases fitting TRBD1. Trimming removed 5 bases from V and 7 bases from J; junction bases left unmatched: 2. The CDR3 loop spans 13 amino acids. Germline V CDR1 and CDR2: MNHEY, SVGAGI.

The chain joins TRBV4-3 to TRBJ2-6; 7 bases are shared with TRBD1. Germline V gene sequence: CDR1 LGHNA, CDR2 YSLEER. After removal of 2 bases from V and 0 bases from J, the junction contained 10 bases not matched to a gene. The CDR3 loop spans 19 amino acids. CDR3 loop: CASSQTLRDSFSGANVLTF. In DNA form, the CDR3 reads TGCGCCAGCAGCCAAACCCTGAGGGACAGCTTCTCTGGGGCCAACGTCCTGACTTTC.

The V gene is TRBV27, the J gene TRBJ1-5; D ambiguous. The CDR3 extends over 15 amino acids. The germline V gene has CDR1 MNHEY and CDR2 SMNVEV (reference sequence). Trimming took off 5 bases at V and 0 bases at J, with 11 bases between the two ends. The DNA of the CDR3 is TGTGCCAGCAGTCCCCGTTTAGTTAGCAATCAGCCCCAGCATTTT. Translating it yields CASSPRLVSNQPQHF.

V and J are TRBV18 and TRBJ1-2; possibly TRBD1 for D (6 bases). The CDR3 is 13 residues long. CDR1 KGHSH and CDR2 LQKENI come from the germline V gene. Trimming left V 2 bases short and J 6 bases short, with 10 bases between. The DNA of the CDR3 is TGTGCCAGCTCACCAAGGGAGGGGGATGGCTACACCTTC. Its translation is CASSPREGDGYTF.

V is TRBV6-1 and J is TRBJ1-3; D may be TRBD1 (6 bases). CDR3 length equals 14 residues. Germline V gene data show CDR1 as MNHNS and CDR2 as SASEGT. The germline V and J ends were trimmed by 4 bases and 3 bases, with 10 bases remaining between them. This CDR3 is CASSAGVDGNTIYF. CDR3 in DNA: TGTGCCAGCAGTGCAGGGGTGGATGGAAACACCATATATTTT.

The table lists this clone with a count of one. The chain links TRBV19 to TRBJ1-2, with 7 bases matching TRBD1. V gave up 8 bases and J gave up 4 bases; unmatched junction bases: 13. CDR1 is LNHDA and CDR2 is SQIVND in the germline V gene (reference sequence). The CDR3 contains 15 residues. For the CDR3, the DNA is TGTGCCAGTGCGATTCGGGCAGGGGGATTCTATGGCTACACCTTC. Translated: CASAIRAGGFYGYTF.

The chain links TRBV10-2 to TRBJ1-2; tentatively, D is TRBD1 (6 bases). The CDR3 covers 15 residues. The V gene lost 4 bases and the J gene lost 8 bases, with 20 bases spanning the gap. Germline V gene lookup returns CDR1 WSHSY and CDR2 SAAADI. The CDR3 DNA reads TGCGCCAGCAGTGTTGGGGGGGGGCTTGCGAGGGGCTACACCTTC. This codes for CASSVGGGLARGYTF.

The chain couples TRBV19 to TRBJ2-7, with a possible D match to TRBD2 (6 bases). This CDR3 region has 15 residues. With 5 bases removed from V and 1 base from J, the gap between germline ends came to 15 bases. Germline V gene sequence: CDR1 LNHDA, CDR2 SQIVND (reference sequence). The CDR3 region has the DNA TGTGCCAGTAGTCTACTAGCATCTTTTTCCTACGAGCAGTACTTC. The encoded protein is CASSLLASFSYEQYF.

This clone was seen only once. The chain uses TRBV7-8 and TRBJ2-1; 7 bases align to TRBD2. Germline loops: CDR1 SGHVS, CDR2 FQNEAQ. The CDR3 consists of 16 residues. V shed 2 bases, J shed 3 bases, and the junction held 7 bases outside the gene matches. The DNA of the CDR3 is TGTGCCAGCAGCTTACTCCCGGGGAGGGTCTACAATGAGCAGTTCTTC. Protein sequence: CASSLLPGRVYNEQFF. The entire variable domain, with the rest obtained from reference TRBV7-8 and TRBJ2-1, is as follows: GAGVSQSPRYKVAKRGQDVALRCDPISGHVSLFWYQQALGQGPEFLTYFQNEAQLDKSGLPSDRFFAERPEGSVSTLKIQRTQQEDSAVYLCASSLLPGRVYNEQFFGPGTRLTVL.

This clone was counted a few times. The chain uses TRBV9 and TRBJ1-1, with a weak D call TRBD1 (5 bases). Trimming removed 1 base at V and 1 base at J, with 8 bases between. Looked up from germline, CDR1 is SGDLS and CDR2 is YYNGEE. The CDR3 is made up of 14 amino acids. CDR3 sequence reads: CASSVMGGNTEAFF. The CDR3 coding sequence is TGTGCCAGCAGCGTAATGGGGGGGAACACTGAAGCTTTCTTT.

The chain couples TRBV28 to TRBJ1-1, with 8 bases matching TRBD1. J was trimmed by 4 bases and V by 5 bases; bases with no gene match: 12. This CDR3 has 16 amino acids. Germline CDR1 and CDR2: MDHEN and SYDVKM. The CDR3 DNA reads as TGTGCCAGCAGTATACACACGACAGGGGTCGGCACTGAAGCTTTCTTT. It encodes CASSIHTTGVGTEAFF.

This clone showed up just a few times. V gene TRBV7-8 combines with J gene TRBJ1-5, with D unresolved. With 1 base removed from V and 3 bases from J, the gap between germline ends came to 7 bases. Germline values: CDR1 SGHVS, CDR2 FQNEAQ. The CDR3 is 14 residues long. The CDR3 spells CASSLGGPNQPQHF. The CDR3 DNA follows: TGTGCCAGCAGCTTAGGCGGGCCCAATCAGCCCCAGCATTTT.

V gene TRBV4-3 combines with J gene TRBJ2-3, with 11 bases that match TRBD2. The germline V gene has CDR1 LGHNA and CDR2 YSLEER. The CDR3 runs to 18 residues. V dropped 1 base and J dropped 4; count of bases not matched to a gene: 10. The CDR3 sequence is CASSQVSNSGGAADTQYF. CDR3 nucleotide sequence: TGCGCCAGCAGCCAAGTCAGCAATAGCGGGGGGGCAGCAGATACGCAGTATTTT.

This clone has only a few counts. The chain couples TRBV5-1 to TRBJ2-2; 8 nucleotides agree with TRBD1. The CDR3 runs 17 residues. V gave up 4 bases and J gave up 0 bases; unmatched junction bases: 8. The germline CDR1 and CDR2 sequences are SGHRS and YFSETQ. The CDR3 nucleotides are TGCGCCAGCAGCCCCCTGAAGACAGGGGCGAACACCGGGGAGCTGTTTTTT. This sequence encodes CASSPLKTGANTGELFF. The variable domain in full, with the rest retrieved from reference TRBV5-1 and TRBJ2-2, is KAGVTQTPRYLIKTRGQQVTLSCSPISGHRSVSWYQQTPGQGLQFLFEYFSETQRNKGNFPGRFSGRQFSNSRSEMNVSTLELGDSALYLCASSPLKTGANTGELFFGEGSRLTVL.

In this sample, this clone turned up once. In DNA form, the CDR3 reads TGCAGCGTTGCCGACGGGAGGACTGAAGCTTTCTTT. This codes for CSVADGRTEAFF. This rearrangement joins TRBV29-1 to TRBJ1-1; no clear D. From germline, CDR1 is SQVTM and CDR2 ANQGSEA. V was shortened by 4 bases and J by 5 bases, with 11 bases between the two germline ends. There are 12 residues in the CDR3.

The chain uses TRBV6-1 and TRBJ2-7; 7 bases fit TRBD1. Looked up from germline, CDR1 is MNHNS and CDR2 is SASEGT. V was clipped by 3 bases and J by 6 bases; unmatched bases: 8. CDR3 size: 14 residues. The CDR3, as DNA: TGTGCCAGCAGTGAGATACAGGGGTTGTCCGAGCAGTACTTC. The encoded protein is CASSEIQGLSEQYF.

The rearrangement joins TRBV6-1 to TRBJ2-1, with unresolved D. Per germline, CDR1 MNHNS and CDR2 SASEGT. The ends were cut back, 7 bases at V and 4 bases at J, with 8 bases in the middle. This CDR3 contains 12 residues. DNA of the CDR3: TGTGCCAGCACCCACACGTACAATGAGCAGTTCTTC. Translated, it gives CASTHTYNEQFF.

The V and J genes are TRBV5-1 and TRBJ2-5; D may be TRBD1 (5 bases). The V and J ends lost 1 base and 5 bases respectively, with 15 bases between them. Germline CDR1 SGHRS, CDR2 YFSETQ. This CDR3 region has 15 residues. CDR3 amino acids: CASSLQGNEWETQYF. The CDR3, as DNA: TGCGCCAGCAGCTTGCAGGGTAACGAGTGGGAGACCCAGTACTTC.

The chain has TRBV2 and TRBJ1-2; no firm D call. Germline CDR1 is SNHLY and CDR2 is FYNNEI. V was shortened by 5 bases and J by 8 bases, with 15 bases between the two germline ends. This CDR3 has 13 amino acids. The CDR3 region is CASSSFPSGGYTF. In nucleotides, the CDR3 is TGTGCCAGCAGTTCCTTTCCCTCGGGGGGCTACACCTTC. Complete variable domain (other parts from reference TRBV2 and TRBJ1-2): EPEVTQTPSHQVTQMGQEVILRCVPISNHLYFYWYRQILGQKVEFLVSFYNNEISEKSEIFDDQFSVERPDGSNFTLKIRSTKLEDSAMYFCASSSFPSGGYTFGSGTRLTVV.